This TCR beta chain was sequenced in a study of blood T cell repertoires in COVID-19. Study background: Nucleic acid was either cDNA or gDNA, and it came from T cells, B-cell-depleted T cells, or PBMCs.

Participant-given clinical history determined each cohort assignment. Recovery among Cohort 3 donors was established by two negative PCRs, clearance, or symptom resolution. As originally analysed: Reference gene primer amplification in the assay estimated nucleated cell counts. Libraries were prepared by immunoSEQ multiplex PCR; TCRdb keeps only in-frame clonotypes and omits some of them. The V and J calls and clone size come from that table; D and trimming were worked out from the DNA. Of approximately 450,000 clones listed, over 75% are singletons. The CDR3 runs 13 residues. The V gene lost 8 bases and the J gene lost 1 base, with 11 bases spanning the gap. Germline lookup yields CDR1 SNHLY and CDR2 FYNNEI.

The V call is TRBV2, the J call TRBJ1-1; TRBD1 is a possible D gene (6 bases). The sequence was obtained from a man aged 25-45 years who had recovered from COVID-19. Sample: PBMCs or T cells enriched from blood (not recorded which). The CDR3 sequence is CASGGQPNTEAFF. DNA of the CDR3: TGTGCCAGCGGCGGACAGCCGAACACTGAAGCTTTCTTT.